A single sample is the source of the 29 T cell receptor beta chains below, sequenced in a study of technical replicates of blood from several donors. Profiled with immunoSEQ multiplex PCR; TCRdb holds only in-frame clones, not every one. Of 65,000 to 95,000 clones in the sample, about 97% are singletons; the top ten hold almost 0.3%. The sample comprised T cells isolated from PBMCs. The origin of the receptors is a human donor in good health.

The gene calls are TRBV14 and TRBJ2-1; no firm D call. The CDR3 is made up of 13 amino acids. Trimming pared 6 bases from V and 4 bases from J, leaving 10 bases between. Germline-derived CDR1 and CDR2 are SGHDN and FVKESK. In nucleotides, the CDR3 is TGTGCCAGCAGTCCCGTTACTTACAATGAGCAGTTCTTC. Its protein is CASSPVTYNEQFF.

This chain links TRBV6-5 with TRBJ2-2, with 9 positions matching TRBD2. Germline CDR1 MNHEY, CDR2 SVGAGI. The CDR3 spans 14 residues. The trim removed 8 bases at V and 2 bases at J, leaving 3 bases unmatched. The CDR3 protein is CASGTSSNTGELFF. The CDR3 DNA reads as TGTGCCAGCGGGACTAGCAGTAACACCGGGGAGCTGTTTTTT.

The rearrangement links TRBV28 to TRBJ2-3; weak D call: TRBD2 (5 bases). The CDR3 sequence is 15 residues long. Germline values: CDR1 MDHEN, CDR2 SYDVKM. V lost 5 bases and J 1 base, leaving 13 bases between the germline ends. The CDR3 loop reads CASSGLSEGTDTQYF. The DNA for the CDR3 is TGTGCCAGCAGTGGCCTCTCGGAGGGCACAGATACGCAGTATTTT.

This clone showed up just a few times. The chain uses TRBV2 and TRBJ2-1, with TRBD1 identical over 12 bases. The CDR3 consists of 13 residues. CDR1 SNHLY and CDR2 FYNNEI come from the germline V gene. V trimming: 6 bases; J trimming: 8 bases; junction bases outside the gene matches: 2. The CDR3 reads CASRGQGADEQFF. As DNA, the CDR3 is TGTGCCAGCAGGGGACAGGGGGCAGATGAGCAGTTCTTC. Variable domain in full (rest from reference TRBV2 and TRBJ2-1): EPEVTQTPSHQVTQMGQEVILRCVPISNHLYFYWYRQILGQKVEFLVSFYNNEISEKSEIFDDQFSVERPDGSNFTLKIRSTKLEDSAMYFCASRGQGADEQFFGPGTRLTVL.

This chain joins TRBV9 and TRBJ1-1, with TRBD1 matching 8 bases. The CDR3 is 14 amino acids. The V and J ends lost 2 bases and 4 bases, in that order; junction bases with no gene match: 4. The germline V gene has CDR1 SGDLS and CDR2 YYNGEE. CDR3 nucleotides: TGTGCCAGCAGCGTCGACAGGGGTTCCACTGAAGCTTTCTTT. Translated: CASSVDRGSTEAFF.

The rearrangement uses TRBV11-3 and TRBJ2-5, with D perhaps TRBD1 (6 bases). The length of the CDR3 is 14 residues. Germline CDR1 SGHNT, CDR2 YENEEA. V was cut by 1 base and J by 5 bases, with 11 bases left in between. DNA of the CDR3: TGTGCCAGCAGCTTAGCATTTAGGGGGGAGACCCAGTACTTC. It translates to CASSLAFRGETQYF.

J is TRBJ2-1 and V is TRBV19; 9 bases are a match to TRBD2. The germline V gene has CDR1 LNHDA and CDR2 SQIVND (reference sequence). Trimming at V came to 3 bases and at J to 4 bases, leaving 19 bases not matched to a gene. The CDR3 loop spans 20 amino acids. The CDR3 loop is CASSMEGSGGLAGSYNEQFF. In DNA form, the CDR3 reads TGTGCCAGTAGTATGGAGGGTTCAGGGGGTCTAGCGGGATCATACAATGAGCAGTTCTTC.

The chain has TRBV13 and TRBJ2-7; D may be TRBD2 (6 bases). CDR1 is PRHDT, CDR2 FYEKMQ, per germline (reference sequence). With 5 bases removed from V and 2 bases from J, the gap between germline ends came to 10 bases. The CDR3 is made up of 13 amino acids. CDR3 amino acids: CASSGTLTYEQYF. CDR3 nucleotides: TGTGCCAGCAGCGGGACTTTAACCTACGAGCAGTACTTC.

The rearrangement uses TRBV5-4 and TRBJ2-5, with a tentative D call TRBD1 (6 bases). Germline V gene data show CDR1 as SGHNT and CDR2 as YYREEE (reference sequence). The V end lost 2 bases, the J end lost 4 bases, and 12 bases lay between the germline ends. The CDR3 contains 14 residues. CDR3 in amino acids: CASSLGTPRETQYF. The DNA of the CDR3 is TGTGCCAGCAGCTTAGGGACACCGAGAGAGACCCAGTACTTC.

The rearrangement joins TRBV7-6 to TRBJ2-7, with 8 bases matching TRBD2. With V trimmed by 2 bases and J by 6 bases, 15 bases remained unmatched. The CDR3 loop spans 17 amino acids. From germline, CDR1 is SGHVS and CDR2 FNYEAQ. The CDR3 coding sequence is TGTGCCAGCAGCTTACTGGAGCTGAGCGGGAGTGGTGGCGAGCAGTACTTC. This translates into CASSLLELSGSGGEQYF.

This clone was recorded once. The rearrangement links TRBV5-4 to TRBJ2-7; 8 positions agree with TRBD2. After removal of 2 bases from V and 2 bases from J, the junction contained 0 bases not matched to a gene. Germline CDR1 and CDR2: SGHNT and YYREEE (reference sequence). CDR3 length: 13 residues. As DNA, the CDR3 is TGTGCCAGCAGCTTTAGCGGGGCCTACGAGCAGTACTTC. It specifies CASSFSGAYEQYF.

J is TRBJ2-7 and V is TRBV2; no clear D gene. Germline V gene data show CDR1 as SNHLY and CDR2 as FYNNEI. The CDR3 sequence is 11 residues long. V dropped 7 bases and J dropped 6 bases, with 10 bases sitting between them. CDR3 nucleotide sequence: TGTGCCAGCACCCCAATGTCCGAGCAGTACTTC. As protein: CASTPMSEQYF. The full variable domain, rest sourced from reference TRBV2 and TRBJ2-7, is EPEVTQTPSHQVTQMGQEVILRCVPISNHLYFYWYRQILGQKVEFLVSFYNNEISEKSEIFDDQFSVERPDGSNFTLKIRSTKLEDSAMYFCASTPMSEQYFGPGTRLTVT.

The rearrangement joins TRBV27 to TRBJ2-6; perhaps TRBD1 as D (5 bases). Trimming took 5 bases from V and 2 from J, leaving 10 bases between them. The CDR3 runs to 15 residues. Germline V gene data show CDR1 as MNHEY and CDR2 as SMNVEV (reference sequence). CDR3 protein: CASSVRGPGANVLTF. CDR3 sequence (DNA): TGTGCCAGCAGTGTAAGGGGTCCTGGGGCCAACGTCCTGACTTTC.

The J gene is TRBJ2-1, the V gene TRBV6-6, with D unresolved. This CDR3 spans 14 amino acids. Germline V gives CDR1 MNHNY, CDR2 SVGAGI (reference sequence). Trimming removed 5 bases at V and 8 bases at J, with 16 bases between. The CDR3 coding sequence is TGTGCCAGCAGTCTAGACGGTTCTATGGATGAGCAGTTCTTC. This sequence encodes CASSLDGSMDEQFF.

The chain couples TRBV9 to TRBJ2-7; 8 positions agree with TRBD1. The V gene's germline CDR1 is SGDLS and CDR2 YYNGEE. J was trimmed by 7 bases and V by 4 bases; bases with no gene match: 16. The length of the CDR3 is 16 residues. This CDR3 is CASSQNPGTGGREQYF. The CDR3, as DNA: TGTGCCAGCAGCCAAAACCCCGGGACAGGTGGGAGGGAGCAGTACTTC.

The chain is built from TRBV5-1 and TRBJ2-5, with D possibly TRBD1 on 6 matching bases. The ends were cut back, 0 bases at V and 1 base at J, with 13 bases in the middle. Per the germline V gene, CDR1 is SGHRS and CDR2 is YFSETQ. The CDR3 totals 16 residues. The CDR3 coding sequence is TGCGCCAGCAGCTTGGAGGGGGTCTTCTTCCAAGAGACCCAGTACTTC. As protein: CASSLEGVFFQETQYF.

The chain carries TRBV9 and TRBJ1-2; TRBD1 matches at 7 bases. Unmatched junction bases numbered 3, after V lost 3 bases and J lost 7 bases. The CDR3 consists of 12 residues. CDR1 and CDR2 from the germline V gene are SGDLS and YYNGEE. CDR3 loop: CASSGGDSGYTF. The DNA of the CDR3 is TGTGCCAGCAGCGGGGGGGACAGTGGCTACACCTTC. Using reference TRBV9 and TRBJ1-2 for the parts outside the CDR3, the full variable domain is DSGVTQTPKHLITATGQRVTLRCSPRSGDLSVYWYQQSLDQGLQFLIQYYNGEERAKGNILERFSAQQFPDLHSELNLSSLELGDSALYFCASSGGDSGYTFGSGTRLTVV.

The rearrangement links TRBV5-1 to TRBJ2-5; D ambiguous. V was pared by 0 bases and J by 5 bases, with 11 bases between. The CDR3 runs 14 residues. CDR1 is SGHRS, CDR2 YFSETQ, per germline. This CDR3 is CASSLALIEETQYF. The DNA for the CDR3 is TGCGCCAGCAGCTTGGCCTTAATCGAGGAGACCCAGTACTTC.

This chain links TRBV27 with TRBJ2-7; the D is unclear. This CDR3 is built from 13 residues. V was pared by 6 bases and J by 4 bases, with 13 bases between. The germline gives CDR1 MNHEY, CDR2 SMNVEV (reference sequence). This CDR3 is CASSRERKYEQYF. The DNA of the CDR3 is TGTGCCAGCAGCCGAGAACGAAAATACGAGCAGTACTTC.

The J gene is TRBJ1-3, the V gene TRBV25-1, with a tentative D call TRBD1 (6 bases). V was pared by 8 bases and J by 4 bases, with 15 bases between. Germline CDR1 is MGHDK and CDR2 is SYGVNS. The CDR3 has 14 amino acids. The CDR3 is CASELGGPGNTIYF. The CDR3 nucleotides are TGTGCCAGCGAGTTAGGGGGACCCGGAAACACCATATATTTT.

The chain links TRBV7-8 to TRBJ2-7, with TRBD2 matching 10 bases. Germline CDR1 SGHVS, CDR2 FQNEAQ. V shed 4 bases, J shed 12 bases, and the junction held 6 bases outside the gene matches. This CDR3 contains 12 residues. Here the CDR3 reads CASSYGLADMYF. DNA for the CDR3: TGTGCCAGCAGCTACGGACTAGCGGACATGTACTTC. Full variable domain (missing parts from reference TRBV7-8 and TRBJ2-7): GAGVSQSPRYKVAKRGQDVALRCDPISGHVSLFWYQQALGQGPEFLTYFQNEAQLDKSGLPSDRFFAERPEGSVSTLKIQRTQQEDSAVYLCASSYGLADMYFGPGTRLTVT.

The J gene is TRBJ2-7, the V gene TRBV4-3; possibly TRBD2 for D (7 bases). The germline gives CDR1 LGHNA, CDR2 YSLEER. The CDR3 covers 16 residues. The germline V and J ends were trimmed by 1 base and 1 base, with 14 bases remaining between them. CDR3 loop: CASSQGVRGASYEQYF. The CDR3 DNA follows: TGCGCCAGCAGCCAAGGAGTTCGGGGGGCTTCCTACGAGCAGTACTTC.

This chain uses TRBV7-2 with TRBJ1-2; TRBD1 agrees at 7 bases. Trimming at V came to 5 bases and at J to 8 bases, leaving 5 bases not matched to a gene. The CDR3 runs to 12 residues. CDR1 is SGHTA and CDR2 is FQGNSA in the germline V gene. The CDR3 DNA reads TGTGCCAGCAGCAGACAGGGTCGAGGCTACACCTTC. Translation gives CASSRQGRGYTF. The complete variable domain, with remaining parts taken from reference TRBV7-2 and TRBJ1-2, reads GAGVSQSPSNKVTEKGKDVELRCDPISGHTALYWYRQSLGQGLEFLIYFQGNSAPDKSGLPSDRFSAERTGGSVSTLTIQRTQQEDSAVYLCASSRQGRGYTFGSGTRLTVV.

The chain combines TRBV27 with TRBJ2-7; no reliable D call. The CDR3 has 13 amino acids. Germline-derived CDR1 and CDR2 are MNHEY and SMNVEV (reference sequence). Trimming shortened V by 4 bases and J by 3 bases, and 10 bases separated the two germline ends. CDR3 sequence reads: CASSYTSGYEQYF. The DNA for the CDR3 is TGTGCCAGCAGTTATACTTCCGGCTACGAGCAGTACTTC.

CDR3 coding DNA: TGTGCCACCGTCGCGGGAATGGATCCTTTCTACGAGCAGTACTTC. As protein: CATVAGMDPFYEQYF. This sequence joins TRBV27 and TRBJ2-7; D is perhaps TRBD2 (6 bases). Germline values: CDR1 MNHEY, CDR2 SMNVEV (reference sequence). The CDR3 loop spans 15 amino acids. V shed 10 bases and J shed 3 bases, with 22 bases lying between them.

V gene TRBV19 combines with J gene TRBJ1-1; possible D gene TRBD1, 6 bases. CDR1 LNHDA and CDR2 SQIVND come from the germline V gene (reference sequence). This CDR3 region has 14 residues. Trimming pared 1 base from V and 10 bases from J, leaving 16 bases between. The CDR3: CASSIGQVMAVAFF. CDR3 bases: TGTGCCAGTAGTATAGGACAGGTAATGGCTGTAGCTTTCTTT.

V is TRBV2 and J is TRBJ2-5, with 9 nucleotides matching TRBD2. Trimming at V came to 4 bases and at J to 4 bases, leaving 10 bases not matched to a gene. The CDR3 length is 16 residues. The germline V gene encodes CDR1 SNHLY and CDR2 FYNNEI. CDR3 protein: CASSGLAGGLAETQYF. The CDR3 DNA sequence: TGTGCCAGCAGTGGTCTGGCGGGAGGGCTGGCAGAGACCCAGTACTTC.

The chain is built from TRBV29-1 and TRBJ1-4, with no clear D. This CDR3 is 16 amino acids long. The V gene's germline CDR1 is SQVTM and CDR2 ANQGSEA. Trimming left V 7 bases short and J 5 bases short, with 23 bases between. The CDR3 DNA reads as TGCAGCGCTAAGGAGGCATCCGGCCTCGCGAATGAAAAACTGTTTTTT. Its protein is CSAKEASGLANEKLFF.

The table lists this clone with a count of one. This chain links TRBV18 with TRBJ1-1; D is possibly TRBD1 (5 bases). Trimming left V 3 bases short and J 6 bases short, with 11 bases between. Looked up from germline, CDR1 is KGHSH and CDR2 is LQKENI. The length of the CDR3 is 13 residues. CDR3 amino acids: CASSPERGAEAFF. For the CDR3, the DNA is TGTGCCAGCTCACCTGAGCGGGGCGCTGAAGCTTTCTTT.